The 11 T cell receptor beta chains below were found in one sample sequenced in a study of beta chain features in type 1 diabetes. Sequenced material consisted of expressed TCRB transcripts (all of the isolated RNA was reverse transcribed). The protocol was immunoSEQ multiplex PCR, while the TCRdb copy is restricted to in-frame clones and leaves out a portion. The table has around 19,000 clones, 50% seen once. The sample was stem cell memory CD4+ T cells from blood. These receptors came from a man between 18 and 35 years old in good health.

This rearrangement joins TRBV5-1 to TRBJ2-5; 10 positions match TRBD1. Germline-derived CDR1 and CDR2 are SGHRS and YFSETQ. V lost 0 bases to trimming and J lost 5 bases; unmatched junction nucleotides: 10. The CDR3 has 17 residues. The CDR3 DNA sequence: TGCGCCAGCAGCTTGGTTTTTGGGACAGGGGTGGTGGAGACCCAGTACTTC. Residues: CASSLVFGTGVVETQYF.

A few counts support this clone. The chain has TRBV6-5 and TRBJ2-1, with D uncertain. Germline assignment: CDR1 MNHEY and CDR2 SVGAGI. This CDR3 has 14 residues. V was clipped by 5 bases and J by 5 bases, with 13 bases between them. The CDR3 spells CASSRRSVNNEQFF. For the CDR3, the DNA is TGTGCCAGCAGTCGTAGGAGCGTTAACAATGAGCAGTTCTTC.

This clone was detected a few times. This CDR3 is CASSLGGGSNQPQHF. The CDR3 DNA reads as TGTGCCAGCAGCTTAGGGGGGGGGAGCAATCAGCCCCAGCATTTT. This rearrangement joins TRBV7-6 to TRBJ1-5; TRBD1 is a possible D gene (5 bases). V was pared by 1 base and J by 1 base, with 8 bases between. Germline CDR1 is SGHVS and CDR2 is FNYEAQ. This CDR3 region has 15 residues.

About this clone itself: The CDR3 ends on some other residue instead of the conserved phenylalanine or tryptophan, so this is likely a read error. This chain joins TRBV19 and TRBJ1-5; 7 bases map to TRBD1. J lost 2 bases, V lost 3 bases, and 7 bases had no gene match. The CDR3 is made up of 16 amino acids. CDR1 is LNHDA and CDR2 is SQIVND in the germline V gene (reference sequence). CDR3 in amino acids: CASSIMGQPGNQPQHS. Written as DNA, the CDR3 is TGTGCCAGTAGTATTATGGGACAGCCAGGCAATCAGCCCCAGCATTCT.

This clone occurred a few times. This chain uses TRBV30 with TRBJ1-6, with D hard to call. Germline loops: CDR1 GTSNPN, CDR2 SVGIG (reference sequence). Trimming pared 0 bases from V and 9 bases from J, leaving 9 bases between. The CDR3 extends over 13 amino acids. The CDR3 DNA sequence: TGTGCCTGGAGTGTAGGAGATGGTTCACCCCTCCACTTT. Translating gives CAWSVGDGSPLHF. Drawing the rest from reference TRBV30 and TRBJ1-6, the complete variable domain is SQTIHQWPATLVQPVGSPLSLECTVEGTSNPNLYWYRQAAGRGLQLLFYSVGIGQISSEVPQNLSASRPQDRQFILSSKKLLLSDSGFYLCAWSVGDGSPLHFGNGTRLTVT.

The chain joins TRBV30 to TRBJ2-3, with 9 nucleotides matching TRBD2. The CDR3 sequence is 14 residues long. V lost 4 bases, J lost 2 bases, and 4 bases stayed unmatched. Germline CDR1 is GTSNPN and CDR2 is SVGIG (reference sequence). The CDR3 spells CAWTLAGNTDTQYF. Written as DNA, the CDR3 is TGTGCCTGGACTCTAGCGGGGAACACAGATACGCAGTATTTT. The full variable domain, in which reference TRBV30 and TRBJ2-3 provide the parts outside the CDR3, is SQTIHQWPATLVQPVGSPLSLECTVEGTSNPNLYWYRQAAGRGLQLLFYSVGIGQISSEVPQNLSASRPQDRQFILSSKKLLLSDSGFYLCAWTLAGNTDTQYFGPGTRLTVL.

The rearrangement uses TRBV5-1 and TRBJ2-2; TRBD1 aligns across 11 bases. Germline CDR1 SGHRS, CDR2 YFSETQ. The CDR3 covers 17 residues. V lost 5 bases, J lost 6 bases, and 12 bases stayed unmatched. The CDR3: CASSIQGQGDLAGELFF. The CDR3 bases are TGCGCCAGCAGTATACAGGGACAGGGGGACCTTGCCGGGGAGCTGTTTTTT.

The chain combines TRBV7-3 with TRBJ2-3, with no clear D. Germline-derived CDR1 and CDR2 are SGHTA and FQGTGA. The CDR3 covers 12 residues. V was pared by 5 bases and J by 1 base, with 4 bases between. CDR3 region: CASSLGTDTQYF. The CDR3 coding sequence is TGTGCCAGCAGCCTCGGCACAGATACGCAGTATTTT.

V is TRBV10-3 and J is TRBJ2-1; D unresolved. The ends were cut back, 0 bases at V and 2 bases at J, with 14 bases in the middle. The CDR3 is 17 residues long. CDR1 is ENHRY, CDR2 SYGVKD, per germline. The CDR3 DNA sequence: TGTGCCATCAGTGAGTCGACGGGTGGATCACCCTACAATGAGCAGTTCTTC. This translates into CAISESTGGSPYNEQFF.

The V gene is TRBV30, the J gene TRBJ2-7, with D perhaps TRBD2 (5 bases). Germline V gene lookup returns CDR1 GTSNPN and CDR2 SVGIG (reference sequence). V lost 2 bases and J lost 0, with 11 bases in between. This CDR3 has 14 amino acids. CDR3 protein: CAWSLSSPSYEQYF. The CDR3 DNA reads TGTGCCTGGAGTCTGTCTAGCCCCTCCTACGAGCAGTACTTC. The full variable domain, completed using reference TRBV30 and TRBJ2-7, is SQTIHQWPATLVQPVGSPLSLECTVEGTSNPNLYWYRQAAGRGLQLLFYSVGIGQISSEVPQNLSASRPQDRQFILSSKKLLLSDSGFYLCAWSLSSPSYEQYFGPGTRLTVT.

The chain uses TRBV2 and TRBJ2-4; the match to TRBD1 covers 10 bases. Per germline, CDR1 SNHLY and CDR2 FYNNEI. V gave up 4 bases and J gave up 7 bases; unmatched junction bases: 4. The CDR3 length is 14 residues. The CDR3 loop is CASSVGQGGNIQYF. CDR3 sequence (DNA): TGTGCCAGCAGTGTAGGACAGGGGGGTAACATTCAGTACTTC.